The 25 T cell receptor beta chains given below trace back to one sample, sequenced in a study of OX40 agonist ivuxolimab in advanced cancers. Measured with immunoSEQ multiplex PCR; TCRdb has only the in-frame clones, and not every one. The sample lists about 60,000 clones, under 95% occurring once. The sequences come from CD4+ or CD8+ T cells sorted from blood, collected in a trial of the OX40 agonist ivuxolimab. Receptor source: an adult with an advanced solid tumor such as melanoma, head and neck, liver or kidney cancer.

The CDR3 sequence: CASKGTGTTDTQYF. DNA for the CDR3: TGTGCCAGCAAAGGGACGGGAACCACAGATACGCAGTATTTT. The chain recombines TRBV6-6 with TRBJ2-3; D is possibly TRBD1 or TRBD2 (5 bases each). The germline CDR1 and CDR2 sequences are MNHNY and SVGAGI (reference sequence). The CDR3 loop spans 14 amino acids. V lost 7 bases and J lost 2, with 13 bases in between.

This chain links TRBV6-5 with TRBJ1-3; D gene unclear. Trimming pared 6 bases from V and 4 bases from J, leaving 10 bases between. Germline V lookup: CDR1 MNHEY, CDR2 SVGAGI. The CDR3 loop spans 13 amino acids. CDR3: CASRADHGNTIYF. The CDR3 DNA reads TGTGCCAGCAGGGCAGACCACGGAAACACCATATATTTT.

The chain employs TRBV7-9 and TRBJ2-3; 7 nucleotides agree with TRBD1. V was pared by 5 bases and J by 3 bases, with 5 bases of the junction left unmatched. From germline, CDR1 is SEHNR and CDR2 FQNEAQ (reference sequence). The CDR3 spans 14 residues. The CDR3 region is CASSPGTETDTQYF. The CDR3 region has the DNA TGTGCCAGCAGCCCCGGGACAGAAACAGATACGCAGTATTTT.

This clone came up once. CDR3 protein: CASSPGLTTSTDTQYF. In DNA, the CDR3 is TGCGCCAGCAGCCCCGGACTTACGACGAGCACAGATACGCAGTATTTT. The V call is TRBV5-1, the J call TRBJ2-3; weak D call: TRBD2 (5 bases). Trimming shortened V by 4 bases and J by 0 bases, and 15 bases separated the two germline ends. CDR1 is SGHRS, CDR2 YFSETQ, per germline. The CDR3 runs to 16 residues.

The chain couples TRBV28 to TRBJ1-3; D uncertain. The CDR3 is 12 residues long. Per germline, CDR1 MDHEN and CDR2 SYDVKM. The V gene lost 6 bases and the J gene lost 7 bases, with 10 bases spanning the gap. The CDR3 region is CASRELSNTIYF. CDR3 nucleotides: TGTGCCAGCAGGGAGTTAAGCAACACCATATATTTT.

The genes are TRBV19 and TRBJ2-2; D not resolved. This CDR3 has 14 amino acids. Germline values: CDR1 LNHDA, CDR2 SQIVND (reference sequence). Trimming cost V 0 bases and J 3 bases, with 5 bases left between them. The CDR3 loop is CASSIELDTGELFF. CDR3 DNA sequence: TGTGCCAGTAGTATAGAATTAGACACCGGGGAGCTGTTTTTT.

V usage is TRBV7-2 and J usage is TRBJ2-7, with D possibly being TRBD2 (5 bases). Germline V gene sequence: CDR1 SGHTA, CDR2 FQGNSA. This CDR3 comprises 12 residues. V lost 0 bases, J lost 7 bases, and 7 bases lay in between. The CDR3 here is CASSLAAGEQYF. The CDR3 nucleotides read TGTGCCAGCAGCTTAGCGGCGGGTGAGCAGTACTTC.

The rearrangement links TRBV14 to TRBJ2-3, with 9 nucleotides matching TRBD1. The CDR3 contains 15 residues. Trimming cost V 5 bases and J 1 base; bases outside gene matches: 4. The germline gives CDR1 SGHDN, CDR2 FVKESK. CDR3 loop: CASSNRDRGTDTQYF. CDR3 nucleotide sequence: TGTGCCAGCAGCAACCGGGACAGGGGCACAGATACGCAGTATTTT.

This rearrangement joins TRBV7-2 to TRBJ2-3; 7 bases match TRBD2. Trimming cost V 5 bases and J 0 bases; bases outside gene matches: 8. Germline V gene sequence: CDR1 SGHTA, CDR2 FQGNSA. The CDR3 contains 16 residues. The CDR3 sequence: CASSPQRGTSTDTQYF. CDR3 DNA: TGTGCCAGCAGCCCCCAGCGGGGTACTAGCACAGATACGCAGTATTTT.

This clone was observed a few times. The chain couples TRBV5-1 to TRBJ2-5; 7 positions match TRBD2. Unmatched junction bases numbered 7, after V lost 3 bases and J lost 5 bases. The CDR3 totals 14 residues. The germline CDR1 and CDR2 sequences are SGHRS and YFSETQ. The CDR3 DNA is TGCGCCAGCAGCTCGGAGGGAGGGAAGGAGACCCAGTACTTC. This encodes CASSSEGGKETQYF. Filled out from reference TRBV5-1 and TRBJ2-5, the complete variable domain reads KAGVTQTPRYLIKTRGQQVTLSCSPISGHRSVSWYQQTPGQGLQFLFEYFSETQRNKGNFPGRFSGRQFSNSRSEMNVSTLELGDSALYLCASSSEGGKETQYFGPGTRLLVL.

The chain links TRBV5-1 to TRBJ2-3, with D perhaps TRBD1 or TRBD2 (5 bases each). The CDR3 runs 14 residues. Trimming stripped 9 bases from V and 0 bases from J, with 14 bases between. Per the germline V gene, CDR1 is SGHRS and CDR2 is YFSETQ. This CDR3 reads CATKQEASTDTQYF. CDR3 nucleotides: TGCGCCACGAAACAGGAGGCTAGCACAGATACGCAGTATTTT.

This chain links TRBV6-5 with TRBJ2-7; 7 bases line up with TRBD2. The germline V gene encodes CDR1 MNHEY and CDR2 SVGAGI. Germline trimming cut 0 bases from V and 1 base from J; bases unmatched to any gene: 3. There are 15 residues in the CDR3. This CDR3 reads CASSYSSGLSYEQYF. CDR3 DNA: TGTGCCAGCAGTTACTCTAGCGGGTTATCCTACGAGCAGTACTTC.

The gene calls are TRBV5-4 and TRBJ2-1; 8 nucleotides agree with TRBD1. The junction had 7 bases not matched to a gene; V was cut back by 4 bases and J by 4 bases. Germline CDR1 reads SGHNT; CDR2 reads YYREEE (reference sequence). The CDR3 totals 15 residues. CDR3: CASSDDRGLYNEQFF. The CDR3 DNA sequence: TGTGCCAGCAGCGATGACAGGGGATTATACAATGAGCAGTTCTTC.

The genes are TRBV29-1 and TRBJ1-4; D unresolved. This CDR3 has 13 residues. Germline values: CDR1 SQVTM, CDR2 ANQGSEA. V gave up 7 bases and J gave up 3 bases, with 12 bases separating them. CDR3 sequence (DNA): TGCAGCGGAAAGATAACCCCTAATGAAAAACTGTTTTTT. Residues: CSGKITPNEKLFF.

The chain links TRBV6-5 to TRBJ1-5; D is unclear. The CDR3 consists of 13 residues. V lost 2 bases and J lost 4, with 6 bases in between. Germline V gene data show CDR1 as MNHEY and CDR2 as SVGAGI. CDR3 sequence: CASSYDANQPQHF. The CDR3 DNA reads TGTGCCAGCAGTTACGATGCGAATCAGCCCCAGCATTTT.

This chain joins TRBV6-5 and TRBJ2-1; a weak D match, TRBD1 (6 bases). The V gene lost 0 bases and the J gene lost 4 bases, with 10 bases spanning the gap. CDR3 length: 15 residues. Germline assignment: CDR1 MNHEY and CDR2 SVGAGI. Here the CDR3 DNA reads TGTGCCAGCAGTTACTCGGACAGTTCGTACAATGAGCAGTTCTTC. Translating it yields CASSYSDSSYNEQFF.

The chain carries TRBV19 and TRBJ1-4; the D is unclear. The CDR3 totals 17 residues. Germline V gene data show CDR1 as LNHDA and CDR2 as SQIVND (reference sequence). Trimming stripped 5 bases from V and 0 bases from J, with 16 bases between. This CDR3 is CASSSGFRFATNEKLFF. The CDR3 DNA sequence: TGTGCCAGTAGTTCTGGATTCAGGTTTGCAACTAATGAAAAACTGTTTTTT.

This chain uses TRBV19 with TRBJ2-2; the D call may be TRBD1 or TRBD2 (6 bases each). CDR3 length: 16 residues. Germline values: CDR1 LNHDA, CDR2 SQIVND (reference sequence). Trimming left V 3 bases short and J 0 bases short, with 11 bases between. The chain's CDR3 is CASSIWGAANTGELFF. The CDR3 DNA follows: TGTGCCAGTAGTATTTGGGGGGCAGCGAACACCGGGGAGCTGTTTTTT. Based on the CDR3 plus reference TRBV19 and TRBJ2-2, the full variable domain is DGGITQSPKYLFRKEGQNVTLSCEQNLNHDAMYWYRQDPGQGLRLIYYSQIVNDFQKGDIAEGYSVSREKKESFPLTVTSAQKNPTAFYLCASSIWGAANTGELFFGEGSRLTVL.

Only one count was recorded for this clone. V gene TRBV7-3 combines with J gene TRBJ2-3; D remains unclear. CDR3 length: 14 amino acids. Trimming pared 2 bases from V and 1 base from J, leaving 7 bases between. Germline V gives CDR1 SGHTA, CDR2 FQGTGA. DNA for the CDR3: TGTGCCAGCAGCTTACTTTCTGGCACAGATACGCAGTATTTT. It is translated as CASSLLSGTDTQYF. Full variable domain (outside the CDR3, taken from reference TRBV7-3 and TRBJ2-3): GAGVSQTPSNKVTEKGKYVELRCDPISGHTALYWYRQSLGQGPEFLIYFQGTGAADDSGLPNDRFFAVRPEGSVSTLKIQRTERGDSAVYLCASSLLSGTDTQYFGPGTRLTVL.

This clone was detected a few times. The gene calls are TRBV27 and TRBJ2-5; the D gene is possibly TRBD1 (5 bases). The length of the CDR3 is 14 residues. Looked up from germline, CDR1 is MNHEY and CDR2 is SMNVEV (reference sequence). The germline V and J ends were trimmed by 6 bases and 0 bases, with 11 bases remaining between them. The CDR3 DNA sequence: TGTGCCAGCAGCGACAGTAACAACCAAGAGACCCAGTACTTC. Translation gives CASSDSNNQETQYF.

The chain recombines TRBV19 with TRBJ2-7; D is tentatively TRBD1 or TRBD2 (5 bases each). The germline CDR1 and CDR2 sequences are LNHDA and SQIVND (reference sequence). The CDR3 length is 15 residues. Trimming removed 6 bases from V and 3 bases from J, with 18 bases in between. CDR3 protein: CASREKYGDHYEQYF. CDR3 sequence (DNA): TGTGCCAGTAGAGAAAAATACGGGGACCACTACGAGCAGTACTTC.

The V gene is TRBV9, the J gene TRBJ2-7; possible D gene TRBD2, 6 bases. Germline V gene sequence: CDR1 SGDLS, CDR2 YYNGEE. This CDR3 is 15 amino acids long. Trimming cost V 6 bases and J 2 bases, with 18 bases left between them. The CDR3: CASKILSGLTYEQYF. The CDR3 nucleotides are TGTGCCAGCAAGATCTTAAGCGGGCTAACCTACGAGCAGTACTTC.

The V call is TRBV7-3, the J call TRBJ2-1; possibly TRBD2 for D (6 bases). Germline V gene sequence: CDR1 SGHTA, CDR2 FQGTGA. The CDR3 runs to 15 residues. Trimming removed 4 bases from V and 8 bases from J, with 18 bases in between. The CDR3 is CASSWRGRNADEQFF. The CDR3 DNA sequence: TGTGCCAGCAGCTGGCGGGGACGCAATGCGGATGAGCAGTTCTTC.

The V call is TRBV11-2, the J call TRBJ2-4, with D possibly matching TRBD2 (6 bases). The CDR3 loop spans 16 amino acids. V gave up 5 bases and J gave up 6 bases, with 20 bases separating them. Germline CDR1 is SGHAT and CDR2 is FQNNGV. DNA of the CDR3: TGTGCCAGCAGCCTCGGACTATCCGGGATGGCAAACATTCAGTACTTC. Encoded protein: CASSLGLSGMANIQYF.

The CDR3 sequence: CATSWGLNYGYTF. The CDR3 region has the DNA TGTGCCACCTCCTGGGGGCTTAACTATGGCTACACCTTC. The genes are TRBV10-3 and TRBJ1-2, with D perhaps TRBD1 (6 bases). The CDR3 extends over 13 amino acids. Trimming took 10 bases from V and 1 from J, leaving 13 bases between them. Germline CDR1 is ENHRY and CDR2 is SYGVKD.